The 17 T cell receptor beta chains presented below share a single source sample, sequenced in a study of cytomegalovirus exposure and HLA in healthy donors. Amplification used 60 Vbeta primers and 13 Jbeta primers. Sequencing was performed with immunoSEQ multiplex PCR; in TCRdb, only in-frame clones are kept and a portion is missing. The sample lists around 140,000 clones, about four fifths occurring once. Sequenced: PBMCs. The receptor set was obtained from a woman between 18 and 29 years old in good health and CMV-seropositive.

This chain uses TRBV6-5 with TRBJ2-7, with 8 bases fitting TRBD2. Germline assignment: CDR1 MNHEY and CDR2 SVGAGI. Germline trimming cut 5 bases from V and 6 bases from J; bases unmatched to any gene: 9. The CDR3 has 14 residues. The chain's CDR3 is CASSPTTSVGEQYF. The DNA of the CDR3 is TGTGCCAGCAGTCCCACGACTAGCGTGGGCGAGCAGTACTTC.

This sequence joins TRBV5-8 and TRBJ2-1; D is unresolved. In germline, CDR1 is SGHTS, CDR2 YDEGEE. CDR3 size: 15 residues. The V end was cut by 2 bases, the J end by 1 base, with 10 bases between. CDR3 region: CASSFTPGSYNEQFF. As DNA, the CDR3 is TGTGCCAGCAGCTTTACCCCGGGTTCCTACAATGAGCAGTTCTTC.

The genes are TRBV7-9 and TRBJ2-5; possible D gene TRBD2, 7 bases. The DNA end lines up better with TRBJ2-7; the J call may be wrong. Germline V gives CDR1 SEHNR, CDR2 FQNEAQ (reference sequence). This CDR3 is built from 16 residues. The CDR3, as DNA: TGTGCCAGCAGCTCCCTCGAGGGGGGGGACACCTACGAGCAGTACTTC. This gives the protein CASSSLEGGDTYEQYF.

The V and J genes are TRBV7-2 and TRBJ1-1; maybe TRBD1 (5 bases). Between the trimmed V and J ends, which lost 2 bases and 1 base, there was a span of 11 bases. CDR1 is SGHTA and CDR2 is FQGNSA in the germline V gene. The length of the CDR3 is 15 residues. The CDR3 region is CASSLQRTRNTEAFF. The CDR3 DNA follows: TGTGCCAGCAGCTTACAGAGGACACGGAACACTGAAGCTTTCTTT.

This chain joins TRBV5-6 and TRBJ2-3, with a tentative D call TRBD1 (6 bases). In germline, CDR1 is SGHDT, CDR2 YYEEEE. V dropped 5 bases and J dropped 3 bases, with 13 bases sitting between them. The CDR3 is made up of 14 amino acids. The CDR3 DNA sequence: TGTGCCAGCAGAATGATCACAGGGACAGATACGCAGTATTTT. This encodes CASRMITGTDTQYF.

This rearrangement joins TRBV5-1 to TRBJ2-5; D is perhaps TRBD2 (5 bases). The CDR3 covers 14 residues. The germline V and J ends were trimmed by 1 base and 3 bases, with 10 bases remaining between them. Per germline, CDR1 SGHRS and CDR2 YFSETQ. CDR3 coding DNA: TGCGCCAGCAGCTTGCTCGGGATAAAAGAGACCCAGTACTTC. It translates to CASSLLGIKETQYF.

This chain links TRBV19 with TRBJ1-2; TRBD1 aligns across 7 bases. The ends lost 7 bases at V and 2 bases at J; junction bases unmatched: 7. Germline V gives CDR1 LNHDA, CDR2 SQIVND (reference sequence). This CDR3 region has 14 residues. CDR3 loop: CASIDPGQNYGYTF. DNA of the CDR3: TGTGCCAGTATCGATCCGGGACAGAACTATGGCTACACCTTC.

This clone occurred a few times. The chain links TRBV12-5 to TRBJ2-3, with 9 bases fitting TRBD1. Germline V gene lookup returns CDR1 LGHNT and CDR2 FRNRAP. The CDR3 is 15 residues long. J was trimmed by 3 bases and V by 7 bases; bases with no gene match: 8. The CDR3 sequence: CASALQGARTDTQYF. In DNA, the CDR3 is TGTGCTAGTGCATTACAGGGGGCAAGGACAGATACGCAGTATTTT.

This clone was recorded only once. CDR3 residues: CASSRQGRGYNSPLHF. In DNA form, the CDR3 reads TGTGCCAGCAGCCGACAGGGCCGGGGCTATAATTCACCCCTCCACTTT. This chain uses TRBV5-4 with TRBJ1-6; 7 bases map to TRBD1. Unmatched junction bases numbered 7, after V lost 4 bases and J lost 3 bases. Germline CDR1 SGHNT, CDR2 YYREEE (reference sequence). The CDR3 contains 16 residues.

The V gene is TRBV29-1, the J gene TRBJ2-5; maybe TRBD2 (5 bases). Germline lookup yields CDR1 SQVTM and CDR2 ANQGSEA. V gave up 3 bases and J gave up 2 bases, with 13 bases separating them. The CDR3 runs to 14 residues. In DNA, the CDR3 is TGCAGCGTTGAGTGGCCCCGGGGACAAGAGACCCAGTACTTC. Its translation: CSVEWPRGQETQYF.

V usage is TRBV4-1 and J usage is TRBJ2-7; TRBD2 matches at 8 bases. V shed 3 bases, J shed 6 bases, and the junction held 13 bases outside the gene matches. The CDR3 sequence is 16 residues long. The germline V gene encodes CDR1 MGHRA and CDR2 YSYEKL. CDR3 bases: TGCGCCAGCAGCCAGTCCGGGACTAGTTCAGTGGGCGAGCAGTACTTC. Protein product: CASSQSGTSSVGEQYF.

This clone was seen a handful of times. At one boundary the junction diverges from the germline segment, which might be a read error. The chain links TRBV10-1 to TRBJ2-4, with D possibly TRBD2 on 5 matching bases. CDR3 length: 14 amino acids. The germline V gene has CDR1 WNHNN and CDR2 SYGVQD (reference sequence). The CDR3 DNA reads as TGCGCCAGCAGTGACAGCCTAGCCAAAAACAGTCAGTACTTC. It translates to CASSDSLAKNSQYF.

V usage is TRBV7-8 and J usage is TRBJ1-1; D call uncertain. Trimming pared 5 bases from V and 4 bases from J, leaving 14 bases between. Germline V gives CDR1 SGHVS, CDR2 FQNEAQ. The CDR3 spans 14 residues. This chain's CDR3 is CASSPREGGTEAFF. CDR3 nucleotide sequence: TGTGCCAGCAGCCCGCGCGAGGGTGGCACTGAAGCTTTCTTT.

In its sample, this clone was seen once. This chain connects TRBV5-1 to TRBJ2-2, with TRBD1 matching over 9 bases. Germline assignment: CDR1 SGHRS and CDR2 YFSETQ. Unmatched junction bases numbered 14, after V lost 0 bases and J lost 8 bases. CDR3 length: 18 residues. The CDR3 spells CASSLAASGQGAAGELFF. The CDR3 nucleotides are TGCGCCAGCAGCTTGGCTGCCTCGGGACAGGGCGCCGCGGGGGAGCTGTTTTTT.

V gene TRBV7-9 combines with J gene TRBJ1-3; 8 bases map to TRBD1. V gave up 7 bases and J gave up 4 bases; unmatched junction bases: 9. Germline V lookup: CDR1 SEHNR, CDR2 FQNEAQ (reference sequence). This CDR3 spans 15 amino acids. CDR3 nucleotides: TGTGCCAGCACCCTAACAGGGGGTCAAGGAAACACCATATATTTT. This translates into CASTLTGGQGNTIYF. Full variable domain (remainder filled in from reference TRBV7-9 and TRBJ1-3): DTGVSQNPRHKITKRGQNVTFRCDPISEHNRLYWYRQTLGQGPEFLTYFQNEAQLEKSRLLSDRFSAERPKGSFSTLEIQRTEQGDSAMYLCASTLTGGQGNTIYFGEGSWLTVV.

The chain has TRBV5-6 and TRBJ2-7, with D possibly being TRBD1 (5 bases). The V end lost 1 base, the J end lost 7 bases, and 9 bases lay between the germline ends. Germline V lookup: CDR1 SGHDT, CDR2 YYEEEE. This CDR3 contains 12 residues. CDR3 region: CASSLIRGEQYF. In DNA form, the CDR3 reads TGTGCCAGCAGCTTGATTAGGGGTGAGCAGTACTTC.

The V and J genes are TRBV6-5 and TRBJ2-5; 9 nucleotides align to TRBD2. Germline CDR1 and CDR2: MNHEY and SVGAGI. The CDR3 runs 14 residues. J lost 11 bases, V lost 0 bases, and 7 bases had no gene match. This CDR3 reads CASSYSRGGGEQYF. CDR3 nucleotides: TGTGCCAGCAGTTACTCGCGGGGGGGCGGGGAGCAGTACTTC.